This T cell receptor beta chain is from a study of blood T cell repertoires in COVID-19. Authors' data handling: Scientists estimated how many nucleated cells there were by amplifying reference gene primers. Data came from immunoSEQ multiplex PCR; TCRdb stores just in-frame clones and leaves some out. That table gives V, J and clone size, and the DNA gave D and trimming. The sample yields tens of thousands of clones, around four fifths seen once. Trimming took 5 bases from V and 3 from J; bases not matched to a gene: 7. Per germline, CDR1 SGHVS and CDR2 FQNEAQ. This CDR3 has 15 amino acids. Input material: peripheral blood. The chain links TRBV7-8 to TRBJ2-7, with TRBD1 matching 10 bases. The source is a man aged 50 or older with active COVID-19. The CDR3 coding sequence is TGTGCCAGCAGCATTCCCGGGACAGGGGACTACGAGCAGTACTTC. It codes for CASSIPGTGDYEQYF.